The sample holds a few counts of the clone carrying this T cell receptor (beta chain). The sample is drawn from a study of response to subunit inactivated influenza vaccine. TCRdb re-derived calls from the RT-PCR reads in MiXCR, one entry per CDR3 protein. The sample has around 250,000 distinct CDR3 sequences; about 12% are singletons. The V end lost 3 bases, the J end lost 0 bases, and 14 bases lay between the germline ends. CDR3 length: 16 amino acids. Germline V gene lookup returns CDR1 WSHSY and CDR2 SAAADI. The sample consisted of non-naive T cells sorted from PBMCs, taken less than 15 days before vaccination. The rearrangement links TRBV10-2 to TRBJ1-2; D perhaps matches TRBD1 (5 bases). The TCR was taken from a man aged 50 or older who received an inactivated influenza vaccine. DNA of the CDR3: TGCGCCAGCAGTGACCCTGGACACAAAGCTAACTATGGCTACACCTTC. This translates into CASSDPGHKANYGYTF.